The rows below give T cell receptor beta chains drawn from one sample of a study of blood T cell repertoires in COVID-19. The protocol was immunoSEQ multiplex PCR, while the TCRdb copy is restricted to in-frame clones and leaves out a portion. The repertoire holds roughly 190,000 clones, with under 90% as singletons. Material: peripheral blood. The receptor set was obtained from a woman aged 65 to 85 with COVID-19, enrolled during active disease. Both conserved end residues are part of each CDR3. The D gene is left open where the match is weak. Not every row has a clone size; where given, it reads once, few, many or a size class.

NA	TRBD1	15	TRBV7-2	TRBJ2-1	CASSLGTGTGNEQFF	TGTGCCAGCAGCTTAGGGACAGGGACGGGCAATGAGCAGTTCTTC
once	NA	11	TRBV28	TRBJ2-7	CASTSSYEQYF	TGTGCCAGCACCTCTTCCTACGAGCAGTACTTC
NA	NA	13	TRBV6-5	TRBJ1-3	CASSHPSGNTIYF	TGTGCCAGCAGCCATCCCTCTGGAAACACCATATATTTT
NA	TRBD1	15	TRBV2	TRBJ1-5	CASSDPGQGFRLQHF	TGTGCCAGCAGTGATCCGGGACAGGGATTTCGTCTCCAGCATTTT
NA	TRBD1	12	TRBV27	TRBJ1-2	CASRDRGRGYTF	TGTGCCAGCAGAGACAGGGGACGGGGCTACACCTTC
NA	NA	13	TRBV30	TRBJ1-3	CAFTQGSGNTIYF	TGTGCCTTCACACAGGGTAGTGGAAACACCATATATTTT
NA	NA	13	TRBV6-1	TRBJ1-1	CASSERRGTEAFF	TGTGCCAGCAGTGAAAGAAGGGGCACTGAAGCTTTCTTT
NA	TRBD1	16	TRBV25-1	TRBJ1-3	CASSEWVGTGGNTIYF	TGTGCCAGCAGTGAATGGGTCGGGACAGGGGGAAACACCATATATTTT
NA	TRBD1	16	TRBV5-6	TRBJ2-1	CASSSQGAGSYNEQFF	TGTGCCAGCAGCTCACAGGGGGCGGGTTCCTACAATGAGCAGTTCTTC
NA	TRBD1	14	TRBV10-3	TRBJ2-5	CAVMGQGYQETQYF	TGTGCCGTAATGGGACAGGGTTACCAAGAGACCCAGTACTTC
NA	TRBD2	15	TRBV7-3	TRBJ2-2	CASSSRGGHTGELFF	TGTGCCAGCAGCTCACGGGGGGGGCACACCGGGGAGCTGTTTTTT
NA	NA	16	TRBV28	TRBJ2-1	CASSSRSGTSYNEQFF	TGTGCCAGCAGTTCCCGGAGCGGTACCTCCTACAATGAGCAGTTCTTC
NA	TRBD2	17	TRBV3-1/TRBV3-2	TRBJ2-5	CASSQYSGGANRETQYF	TGTGCCAGCAGCCAGTACAGCGGGGGGGCTAATCGGGAGACCCAGTACTTC
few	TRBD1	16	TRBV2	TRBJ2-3	CASSSRDSAGDSTQYF	TGTGCCAGCAGTTCCCGGGACAGCGCAGGAGATAGTACGCAGTATTTT
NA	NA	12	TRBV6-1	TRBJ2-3	CASSEVADTQYF	TGTGCCAGCAGTGAAGTCGCGGATACGCAGTATTTT
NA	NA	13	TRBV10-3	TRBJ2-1	CAIRGSSYNEQFF	TGTGCCATCAGAGGGAGCTCCTACAATGAGCAGTTCTTC
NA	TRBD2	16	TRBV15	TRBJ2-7	CATSRDHGTRSREQYF	TGTGCCACCAGCAGAGATCACGGGACTAGAAGCCGCGAGCAGTACTTC
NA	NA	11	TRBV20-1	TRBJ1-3	CSASIGNTIYF	TGCAGTGCTTCCATTGGAAACACCATATATTTT
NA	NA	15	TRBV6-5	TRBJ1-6	CATRRTLGYDSPLHF	TGTGCCACCCGCCGGACATTGGGCTATGATTCACCCCTCCACTTT
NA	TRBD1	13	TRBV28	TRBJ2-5	CASIGTGEETQYF	TGTGCCAGCATCGGGACAGGAGAAGAGACCCAGTACTTC
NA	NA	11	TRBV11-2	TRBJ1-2	CASSGGGGYTF	TGTGCCAGCAGCGGGGGAGGAGGCTACACCTTC
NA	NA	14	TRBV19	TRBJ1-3	CASSENSSGNTIYF	TGTGCCAGTAGTGAGAACTCCTCTGGAAACACCATATATTTT
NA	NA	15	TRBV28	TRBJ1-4	CASSSEEATNEKLFF	TGTGCCAGCAGTTCCGAGGAGGCTACTAATGAAAAACTGTTTTTT
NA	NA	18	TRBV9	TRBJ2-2	CASSAKPLSGTNTGELFF	TGTGCCAGCAGCGCCAAACCTCTGTCCGGGACTAACACCGGGGAGCTGTTTTTT
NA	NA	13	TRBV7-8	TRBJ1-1	CASSPARRTEAFF	TGTGCCAGCAGCCCCGCTCGGAGGACTGAAGCTTTCTTT
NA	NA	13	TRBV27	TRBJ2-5	CASRPWGRETQYF	TGTGCCAGCCGCCCCTGGGGGCGGGAGACCCAGTACTTC
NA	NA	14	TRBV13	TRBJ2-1	CASLETPSYNEQFF	TGTGCCAGCTTAGAAACCCCCTCCTACAATGAGCAGTTCTTC
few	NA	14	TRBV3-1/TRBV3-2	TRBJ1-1	CASREDREGTEAFF	TGTGCCAGCAGAGAGGACAGAGAGGGCACTGAAGCTTTCTTT
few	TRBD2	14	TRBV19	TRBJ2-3	CASSARGGEDTQYF	TGTGCCAGTAGTGCCCGCGGGGGAGAAGATACGCAGTATTTT
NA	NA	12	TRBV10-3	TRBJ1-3	CAISEQTRAIYF	TGTGCCATCAGTGAACAGACCAGGGCCATATATTTT
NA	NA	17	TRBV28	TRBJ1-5	CASRTSRDGRFNQPQHF	TGTGCCAGCAGAACTTCCCGCGACGGCAGGTTCAATCAGCCCCAGCATTTT
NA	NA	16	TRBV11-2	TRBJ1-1	CASSLLPRGRGTEAFF	TGTGCCAGCAGCTTACTTCCCCGGGGTCGGGGCACTGAAGCTTTCTTT
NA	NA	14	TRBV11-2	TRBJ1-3	CASSLSGSRNTIYF	TGTGCCAGCAGCTTAAGTGGGAGTAGAAACACCATATATTTT
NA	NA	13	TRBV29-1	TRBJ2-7	CSVLGPRGYEQYF	TGCAGCGTTCTGGGTCCGAGAGGCTACGAGCAGTACTTC
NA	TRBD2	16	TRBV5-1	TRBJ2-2	CASSLRGGQNTGELFF	TGCGCCAGCAGCTTGCGGGGGGGCCAGAACACCGGGGAGCTGTTTTTT
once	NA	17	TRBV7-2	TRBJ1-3	CASSLEGRGLGGNTIYF	TGTGCCAGCAGCTTAGAGGGCCGGGGTCTCGGTGGAAACACCATATATTTT
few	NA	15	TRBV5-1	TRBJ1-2	CASSLSYAGIDGYTF	TGCGCCAGCAGCTTGTCGTACGCGGGGATAGATGGCTACACCTTC
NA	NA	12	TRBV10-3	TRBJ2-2	CAISRVGGELFF	TGTGCCATCAGCAGGGTAGGCGGGGAGCTGTTTTTT
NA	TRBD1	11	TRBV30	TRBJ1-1	CACQGVTEAFF	TGTGCCTGTCAGGGGGTCACTGAAGCTTTCTTT
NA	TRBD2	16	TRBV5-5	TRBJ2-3	CASSLELALGTDTQYF	TGTGCCAGCAGCTTGGAACTAGCGCTTGGCACAGATACGCAGTATTTT
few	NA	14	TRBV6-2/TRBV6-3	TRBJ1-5	CASSWGGPNQPQHF	TGTGCCAGCAGTTGGGGAGGGCCCAATCAGCCCCAGCATTTT
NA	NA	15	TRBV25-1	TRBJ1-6	CASSYGSSYNSPLHF	TGTGCCAGCAGCTACGGGAGCTCCTATAATTCACCCCTCCACTTT
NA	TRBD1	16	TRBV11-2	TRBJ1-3	CASSLDPGQGRNTIYF	TGTGCCAGCAGCTTAGATCCGGGACAGGGACGAAACACCATATATTTT
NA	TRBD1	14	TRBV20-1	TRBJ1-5	CSASEGARNQPQHF	TGCAGTGCTAGTGAGGGGGCGCGGAATCAGCCCCAGCATTTT